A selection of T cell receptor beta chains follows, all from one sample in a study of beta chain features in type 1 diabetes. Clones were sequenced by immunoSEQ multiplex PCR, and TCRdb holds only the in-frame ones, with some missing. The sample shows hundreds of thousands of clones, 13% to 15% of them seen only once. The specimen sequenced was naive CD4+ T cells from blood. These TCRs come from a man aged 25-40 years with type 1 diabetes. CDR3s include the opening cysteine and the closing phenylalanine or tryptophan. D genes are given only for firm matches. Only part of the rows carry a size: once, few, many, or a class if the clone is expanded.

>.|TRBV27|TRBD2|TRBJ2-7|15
TGTGCCTCCGCCGTCATAGCGGGAGGGGCCTACGAGCAGTACTTC
CASAVIAGGAYEQYF
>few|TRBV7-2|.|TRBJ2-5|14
TGTGCCAGCAGCCTGGAAAGACAGTCGGAGACCCAGTACTTC
CASSLERQSETQYF
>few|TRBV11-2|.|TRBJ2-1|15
TGTGCCAGCAGCTCGGGACTGCCCGGATACAATGAGCAGTTCTTC
CASSSGLPGYNEQFF
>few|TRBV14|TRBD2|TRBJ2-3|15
TGTGCCAGCAGCCAAGTAGCGGGAGTCGCAGATACGCAGTATTTT
CASSQVAGVADTQYF
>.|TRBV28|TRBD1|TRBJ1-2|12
TGTGCCAGCGGGTTAGGGGGCCATGGCTACACCTTC
CASGLGGHGYTF
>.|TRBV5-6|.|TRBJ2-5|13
TGTGCCAGCAGCTTGCCTCGGGGAGAGACCCAGTACTTC
CASSLPRGETQYF
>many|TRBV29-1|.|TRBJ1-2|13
TGCAGCGTTGCGGCTGGAGTTAACTATGGCTACACCTTC
CSVAAGVNYGYTF
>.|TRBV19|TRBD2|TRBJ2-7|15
TGTGCCAGTTCAACTAGCGGAGCAGGGTCCTACGAGCAGTACTTC
CASSTSGAGSYEQYF
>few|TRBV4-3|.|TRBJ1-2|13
TGCGCCAGCAGCCAAGAAGGGGCACAGGGCTACACCTTC
CASSQEGAQGYTF
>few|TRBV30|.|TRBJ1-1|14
TGTGCCTGGAGTTTACCACTACGGAGGAATGAAGCTTTCTTT
CAWSLPLRRNEAFF
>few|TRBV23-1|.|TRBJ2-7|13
TGCGCCATCACGAGGGCGACTATCTACGAGCAGTACTTC
CAITRATIYEQYF
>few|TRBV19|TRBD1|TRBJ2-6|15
TGTGCCAGTCGGACAGGGGCCTCTGGGGCCAACGTCCTGACTTTC
CASRTGASGANVLTF
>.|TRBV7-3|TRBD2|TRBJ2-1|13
TGTGCCAGCAGCCGAGGCGCGGGGGAGGAGCAGTTCTTC
CASSRGAGEEQFF
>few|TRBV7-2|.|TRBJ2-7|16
TGTGCCAGCAGCTTAGAAGGAGGACCGAGAAGGCGCGAGCAGTACTTC
CASSLEGGPRRREQYF
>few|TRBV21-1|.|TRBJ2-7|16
TGTGCCAGCAGCTCCCCCACCGGGGTAGTTTCCTACGAGCAGTACTTC
CASSSPTGVVSYEQYF
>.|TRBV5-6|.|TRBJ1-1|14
TGTGCCAGCAGCTGGTCGACAGGCTACACTGAAGCTTTCTTT
CASSWSTGYTEAFF
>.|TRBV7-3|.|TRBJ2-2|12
TGTGCCAGCAGCTCCGACACCGGGGAGCTGTTTTTT
CASSSDTGELFF
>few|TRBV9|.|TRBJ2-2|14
TGTGCCAGCAGCGTAGGAGGAGGTCCCGGGGAGCTGTTTTTT
CASSVGGGPGELFF